Below are 25 T cell receptor beta chains sequenced from a single sample in a study of blood T cells in healthy people across ages. The use of a sample-barcoded 5' primer and a J-beta primer mix characterized a second PCR of roughly 7 to 11 cycles. TCRdb redid the calling of the 5' RACE reads with MiXCR, one entry per CDR3 protein. The sample records 780,000 or so distinct CDR3 sequences, around 50% being singletons. Sequencing input: blood. These receptors were taken from a man aged 35 to 55 in good health.

The V and J genes are TRBV12-3 or TRBV12-4 and TRBJ1-6; D perhaps matches TRBD1 (6 bases). This CDR3 contains 14 residues. Trimming stripped 1 base from V and 9 bases from J, with 10 bases between. This CDR3 is CASSLGNRVSPLHF. CDR3 DNA sequence: TGTGCCAGCAGTTTAGGGAACAGGGTTTCACCCCTCCACTTT.

This chain uses TRBV3-1 with TRBJ1-4; D unresolved. Germline lookup yields CDR1 LGHDT and CDR2 YNNKEL (reference sequence). Trimming stripped 7 bases from V and 2 bases from J, with 14 bases between. The CDR3 totals 15 residues. The CDR3 loop is CASTSLTITNEKLFF. In DNA form, the CDR3 reads TGTGCCAGCACCTCATTAACAATCACTAATGAAAAACTGTTTTTT. The complete variable domain, with remaining parts taken from reference TRBV3-1 and TRBJ1-4, reads DTAVSQTPKYLVTQMGNDKSIKCEQNLGHDTMYWYKQDSKKFLKIMFSYNNKELIINETVPNRFSPKSPDKAHLNLHINSLELGDSAVYFCASTSLTITNEKLFFGSGTQLSVL.

This chain connects TRBV27 to TRBJ1-5; the match to TRBD1 covers 7 bases. The germline V gene encodes CDR1 MNHEY and CDR2 SMNVEV (reference sequence). After removal of 10 bases from V and 4 bases from J, the junction contained 13 bases not matched to a gene. The CDR3 totals 15 residues. CDR3 nucleotide sequence: TGTGCCACGGCCCGGGACAGATTCTTAAATCAGCCCCAGCATTTT. It encodes CATARDRFLNQPQHF.

A few counts support this clonotype. This could be a read error, since a much larger clone is one nucleotide away. The chain couples TRBV10-3 to TRBJ1-1; D may be TRBD1 (5 bases). V was clipped by 0 bases and J by 9 bases, with 17 bases between them. CDR3 length equals 15 residues. Per the germline V gene, CDR1 is ENHRY and CDR2 is SYGVKD. The CDR3 protein is CAISESPADQGKAFF. CDR3 nucleotide sequence: TGTGCCATCAGTGAGTCCCCGGCAGACCAGGGTAAAGCTTTCTTT.

CDR3 DNA: TGCAGCGTAACCCTAGGGGGTAGCTCCTACAATGAGCAGTTCTTC. It encodes CSVTLGGSSYNEQFF. This chain joins TRBV29-1 and TRBJ2-1; a possible D gene is TRBD1 (6 bases). The CDR3 runs to 15 residues. Between the trimmed V and J ends, which lost 6 bases and 0 bases, there was a span of 15 bases. Germline CDR1 and CDR2: SQVTM and ANQGSEA.

The V gene is TRBV29-1, the J gene TRBJ2-1, with 14 bases lining up with TRBD2. CDR1 is SQVTM, CDR2 ANQGSEA, per germline. The CDR3 is made up of 13 amino acids. J was trimmed by 9 bases and V by 8 bases; bases with no gene match: 6. The CDR3 loop reads CSTGLAGGGEQFF. DNA of the CDR3: TGCAGCACCGGACTAGCGGGGGGTGGTGAGCAGTTCTTC.

The J gene is TRBJ2-5, the V gene TRBV28; 7 bases are a match to TRBD2. Germline-derived CDR1 and CDR2 are MDHEN and SYDVKM. This CDR3 comprises 14 residues. Unmatched junction bases numbered 8, after V lost 5 bases and J lost 5 bases. The CDR3 DNA reads TGTGCCAGCAGTCAGCGGGAAGTGGGGGAGACCCAGTACTTC. Protein product: CASSQREVGETQYF.

To note about this clonotype: The junction departs from the called germline gene at one end, perhaps through a read error. This chain uses TRBV28 with TRBJ2-7, with TRBD1 as a possible D gene (5 bases). The CDR3 totals 14 residues. In germline, CDR1 is MDHEN, CDR2 SYDVKM. This chain's CDR3 is CASSAQNRNYKQYF. CDR3 DNA sequence: TGTGCCAGCAGCGCCCAAAACAGGAACTACAAGCAGTACTTC.

The chain combines TRBV27 with TRBJ1-2; D is unclear. This CDR3 comprises 13 residues. Trimming left V 5 bases short and J 2 bases short, with 9 bases between. Germline lookup yields CDR1 MNHEY and CDR2 SMNVEV (reference sequence). The CDR3 nucleotides are TGTGCCAGCAGTGGTACCGTAAACTATGGCTACACCTTC. It codes for CASSGTVNYGYTF.

The rearrangement uses TRBV5-4 and TRBJ2-7; D is possibly TRBD1 or TRBD2 (5 bases each). CDR1 is SGHNT and CDR2 is YYREEE in the germline V gene (reference sequence). Trimming pared 2 bases from V and 7 bases from J, leaving 16 bases between. The CDR3 runs 14 residues. CDR3 sequence: CASSLEWGPEEQYF. The DNA of the CDR3 is TGTGCCAGCAGCTTAGAATGGGGACCCGAGGAGCAGTACTTC.

The chain joins TRBV9 to TRBJ2-5, with D hard to call. This CDR3 comprises 12 residues. Trimming left V 4 bases short and J 4 bases short, with 8 bases between. Germline V gives CDR1 SGDLS, CDR2 YYNGEE. The chain's CDR3 is CASSMTGETQYF. CDR3 in DNA: TGTGCCAGCAGCATGACGGGAGAGACCCAGTACTTC. Drawing the rest from reference TRBV9 and TRBJ2-5, the complete variable domain is DSGVTQTPKHLITATGQRVTLRCSPRSGDLSVYWYQQSLDQGLQFLIQYYNGEERAKGNILERFSAQQFPDLHSELNLSSLELGDSALYFCASSMTGETQYFGPGTRLLVL.

CDR3 DNA: TGTGCCACCAGCGAGGGGGTCGGCACAGATACGCAGTATTTT. This gives the protein CATSEGVGTDTQYF. The chain is built from TRBV24-1 and TRBJ2-3; tentative D call: TRBD1 (6 bases). The germline V and J ends were trimmed by 7 bases and 1 base, with 11 bases remaining between them. The germline V gene has CDR1 KGHDR and CDR2 SFDVKD. The CDR3 has 14 residues.

The count of this clonotype is one. The chain recombines TRBV14 with TRBJ2-3, with 8 nucleotides matching TRBD2. CDR3 length equals 17 residues. Germline loops: CDR1 SGHDN, CDR2 FVKESK. V trimming: 1 base; J trimming: 3 bases; junction bases outside the gene matches: 9. DNA of the CDR3: TGTGCCAGCAGCCAAGCTGCCGGGGGGGCAAGGACAGATACGCAGTATTTT. It is translated as CASSQAAGGARTDTQYF. The full variable domain, with the rest looked up from reference TRBV14 and TRBJ2-3, is EAGVTQFPSHSVIEKGQTVTLRCDPISGHDNLYWYRRVMGKEIKFLLHFVKESKQDESGMPNNRFLAERTGGTYSTLKVQPAELEDSGVYFCASSQAAGGARTDTQYFGPGTRLTVL.

The rearrangement links TRBV3-1 to TRBJ2-6; perhaps D is TRBD1 or TRBD2 (6 bases each). Trimming took 4 bases from V and 2 from J, leaving 9 bases between them. This CDR3 comprises 15 residues. CDR1 is LGHDT and CDR2 is YNNKEL in the germline V gene (reference sequence). CDR3 DNA sequence: TGTGCCAGCAGCCGGGGGGCAACTGGGGCCAACGTCCTGACTTTC. As protein: CASSRGATGANVLTF.

The chain is built from TRBV27 and TRBJ2-5; D unclear. The CDR3 runs to 15 residues. The V gene lost 2 bases and the J gene lost 1 base, with 11 bases spanning the gap. Per the germline V gene, CDR1 is MNHEY and CDR2 is SMNVEV (reference sequence). CDR3 sequence (DNA): TGTGCCAGCAGTTTAAAGGAGAAAATCCAAGAGACCCAGTACTTC. Its translation is CASSLKEKIQETQYF.

V gene TRBV4-2 combines with J gene TRBJ2-3, with D possibly being TRBD2 (6 bases). The germline CDR1 and CDR2 sequences are LGHNA and YNFKEQ. Trimming cost V 0 bases and J 0 bases, with 16 bases left between them. This CDR3 is 18 amino acids long. CDR3 protein: CASSQDLRRGSSTDTQYF. In DNA form, the CDR3 reads TGTGCCAGCAGCCAAGATTTGCGCCGGGGGTCTAGCACAGATACGCAGTATTTT.

This clonotype was seen more than once but under ten times. In DNA form, the CDR3 reads TGTGCCAGCAGCCAAAAAGGACAGGGATTCTCTGGGGCCAACGTCCTGACTTTC. It translates to CASSQKGQGFSGANVLTF. This rearrangement joins TRBV3-1 to TRBJ2-6; 8 bases are shared with TRBD1. V was clipped by 2 bases and J by 0 bases; unmatched bases: 6. The CDR3 runs 18 residues. Germline lookup yields CDR1 LGHDT and CDR2 YNNKEL (reference sequence).

This clonotype showed up just a few times. The chain is built from TRBV12-3 or TRBV12-4 and TRBJ1-5, with D possibly being TRBD1 (6 bases). The CDR3 spans 14 residues. V was shortened by 1 base and J by 6 bases, with 10 bases between the two germline ends. CDR3 nucleotide sequence: TGTGCCAGCAGTTTAGACAGGGTAGGTCAGCCCCAGCATTTT. Encoded protein: CASSLDRVGQPQHF.

This clonotype has only a few counts. V and J are TRBV5-1 and TRBJ1-2, with a tentative D call TRBD1 (5 bases). V gave up 4 bases and J gave up 4 bases, with 8 bases separating them. CDR1 and CDR2 (germline): SGHRS, YFSETQ. The CDR3 totals 12 residues. Written as DNA, the CDR3 is TGCGCCAGCAGCGGGGACCTCTATGGCTACACCTTC. Translation gives CASSGDLYGYTF.

The chain combines TRBV20-1 with TRBJ2-4; 8 bases agree with TRBD2. The DNA matches TRBJ2-7 better at its end, which makes the J call doubtful. The CDR3 spans 18 residues. Germline-derived CDR1 and CDR2 are DFQATT and SNEGSKA (reference sequence). CDR3 region: CSARDSGRGLGRVYEQYF. The CDR3 DNA reads as TGCAGTGCTAGAGATTCGGGCAGGGGACTAGGAAGGGTTTACGAGCAGTACTTC.

J is TRBJ1-1 and V is TRBV10-3, with 8 bases matching TRBD1. Germline assignment: CDR1 ENHRY and CDR2 SYGVKD. V trimming: 3 bases; J trimming: 4 bases; junction bases outside the gene matches: 4. The CDR3 contains 14 residues. CDR3: CAISDRQGPTEAFF. CDR3 nucleotide sequence: TGTGCCATCAGTGACCGACAGGGGCCCACTGAAGCTTTCTTT.

This sequence joins TRBV7-9 and TRBJ2-7; perhaps TRBD1 as D (6 bases). CDR3 length: 15 amino acids. Germline CDR1 SEHNR, CDR2 FQNEAQ (reference sequence). Trimming pared 2 bases from V and 2 bases from J, leaving 13 bases between. The CDR3: CASSLTTGHPYEQYF. Here the CDR3 DNA reads TGTGCCAGCAGCTTAACAACAGGGCACCCCTACGAGCAGTACTTC. The whole variable domain, filled in from reference TRBV7-9 and TRBJ2-7, reads DTGVSQNPRHKITKRGQNVTFRCDPISEHNRLYWYRQTLGQGPEFLTYFQNEAQLEKSRLLSDRFSAERPKGSFSTLEIQRTEQGDSAMYLCASSLTTGHPYEQYFGPGTRLTVT.

Concerning this clonotype: The final CDR3 position lacks the conserved phenylalanine or tryptophan, pointing to a likely read error. The chain uses TRBV3-1 and TRBJ1-2; 7 bases map to TRBD1. CDR1 LGHDT and CDR2 YNNKEL come from the germline V gene (reference sequence). After removal of 4 bases from V and 4 bases from J, the junction contained 3 bases not matched to a gene. This CDR3 comprises 13 residues. CDR3 amino acids: CASSLDRIYGYTL. Written as DNA, the CDR3 is TGTGCCAGCAGCCTGGACAGGATCTATGGCTACACCCTC.

The chain uses TRBV7-8 and TRBJ1-5, with D unresolved. V dropped 5 bases and J dropped 2 bases, with 10 bases sitting between them. The germline gives CDR1 SGHVS, CDR2 FQNEAQ. The CDR3 extends over 14 amino acids. CDR3: CASSPNTGNQPQHF. CDR3 DNA sequence: TGTGCCAGCAGCCCCAACACAGGCAATCAGCCCCAGCATTTT.

This clonotype was recorded once. Since a much larger clone is just one base distant, this may be a read error. No conserved phenylalanine or tryptophan is present at the end of the CDR3, so a read error is the likely explanation. The chain recombines TRBV5-1 with TRBJ1-1; 7 bases match TRBD1. Germline V gene lookup returns CDR1 SGHRS and CDR2 YFSETQ. The ends lost 2 bases at V and 4 bases at J; junction bases unmatched: 5. This CDR3 contains 14 residues. CDR3 residues: CASSFKGQSTEAFS. Here the CDR3 DNA reads TGCGCCAGCAGCTTTAAGGGACAGAGCACTGAAGCTTTCTCT.